The rows below give T cell receptor beta chains drawn from one sample of a study of blood T cell repertoires in COVID-19. Generated by immunoSEQ multiplex PCR, the TCRdb table keeps only in-frame clones and is missing some. The repertoire holds roughly 430,000 clones, around 90% seen once, with roughly 2% in the top ten. Sequenced material: PBMCs or T cells enriched from blood (not recorded which). The receptor source for this set is a woman in her forties with acute COVID-19. The CDR3 runs from the conserved cysteine through the conserved F or W. D genes are given only for firm matches. Clone size is shown for a subset of rows, as once, few, many or a class of expanded clone.

v_gene	abundance	d_gene	j_gene	CDR3nt	CDR3aa
TRBV5-5	.	.	TRBJ1-4	TGTGCCAGCAGCTCGGGACTGCGTAATGAAAAACTGTTTTTT	CASSSGLRNEKLFF
TRBV5-6	.	.	TRBJ2-1	TGTGCCAGCAGCTTGGCCAGGGGTATGGAGCAGTTCTTC	CASSLARGMEQFF
TRBV19	.	TRBD1	TRBJ1-2	TGTGCCAGCATGACAGGGAACTATGGCTACACCTTC	CASMTGNYGYTF
TRBV27	.	.	TRBJ2-1	TGTGCCAGCAGTTTCGGCAATGAGCAGTTCTTC	CASSFGNEQFF
TRBV30	.	TRBD1	TRBJ1-1	TGTGCCTGGAGTCCCGCAGACAGGGACGTCACTGAAGCTTTCTTT	CAWSPADRDVTEAFF
TRBV5-5	.	.	TRBJ1-3	TGTGCCAGCAGCTTGGGTCCGGGGGCTGGAAACACCATATATTTT	CASSLGPGAGNTIYF
TRBV10-3	once	TRBD1	TRBJ1-2	TGTGCCATCAGTGAGTCGACAGGGGCGTACTATGGCTACACCTTC	CAISESTGAYYGYTF
TRBV3-1/TRBV3-2	.	.	TRBJ1-2	TGTGCCAGCAGCCAAGGGCCAGGCCCCATCTATGGCTACACCTTC	CASSQGPGPIYGYTF
TRBV4-2	.	TRBD2	TRBJ2-5	TGTGCCAGCAGCCCACTAGCGGGGGGGGAAGAGACCCAGTACTTC	CASSPLAGGEETQYF
TRBV2	.	TRBD1	TRBJ2-3	TGTGCCAGCGGGGGGCAGACAGGGGGCACAGATACGCAGTATTTT	CASGGQTGGTDTQYF
TRBV9	.	.	TRBJ2-2	TGTGCCAGCAGCGTATCGTCCGGGGAGCTGTTTTTT	CASSVSSGELFF
TRBV6-5	.	.	TRBJ1-2	TGTGCCAGCATGTCGGGAAACTATGGCTACACCTTC	CASMSGNYGYTF
TRBV5-1	once	TRBD1	TRBJ1-3	TGCGCCAGCAGCCCGGGGACAGGAGCTGGAAACACCATATATTTT	CASSPGTGAGNTIYF
TRBV5-1	.	TRBD1	TRBJ1-1	TGCGCCAGCAGCAAAAGCCAGACAGGGGTGAACACTGAAGCTTTCTTT	CASSKSQTGVNTEAFF
TRBV6-1	.	TRBD1	TRBJ1-2	TGTGCCAGCAGTGAAATAGGGGACAGGGGGATCCCTGGCTACACCTTC	CASSEIGDRGIPGYTF
TRBV30	.	.	TRBJ1-1	TGTGCCTGGAAAATTCGGACATCGGCTGAAGCTTTCTTT	CAWKIRTSAEAFF
TRBV27	.	.	TRBJ2-7	TGTGCCAGCAGTTTAGTTGCCGGGGTTTCCTACGAGCAGTACTTC	CASSLVAGVSYEQYF
TRBV29-1	.	TRBD1	TRBJ2-7	TGCAGCGTTGAAGATCAAAGAGGGACAGGGGGCCACGAGCAGTACTTC	CSVEDQRGTGGHEQYF
TRBV4-1	.	.	TRBJ2-2	TGCGCCAGCAGCCAAGATTCCAGGGCTAACACCGGGGAGCTGTTTTTT	CASSQDSRANTGELFF
TRBV10-3	.	TRBD1	TRBJ1-1	TGTGCCATCAGTGAGTCGGGACAGGGGGCAACTGAAGCTTTCTTT	CAISESGQGATEAFF
TRBV10-3	.	TRBD1	TRBJ1-2	TGTGCCATCAGTGTGTCTGCCGGGACAGGCTATGGCTACACCTTC	CAISVSAGTGYGYTF
TRBV7-6	.	.	TRBJ2-7	TGTGCCAGCAGTTCATTCCCGGGACAAGCCTACGAGCAGTACTTC	CASSSFPGQAYEQYF
TRBV10-3	.	TRBD1	TRBJ1-2	TGTGCCATCACCCAATCCGGGACAGGCGGCTACACCTTC	CAITQSGTGGYTF
TRBV9	.	.	TRBJ2-5	TGTGCCAGCAGCGCAACTCTAGCGAGGGGGACCCAGTACTTC	CASSATLARGTQYF
TRBV9	.	TRBD1	TRBJ1-2	TGTGCCAGCAGCGTAGACCTGGGGGGACAGGGACTTTTCTATGGCTACACCTTC	CASSVDLGGQGLFYGYTF
TRBV11-2	once	.	TRBJ2-3	TGTGCCAGCAGCTTTCGCGGGGCTCCCCCAGATACGCAGTATTTT	CASSFRGAPPDTQYF
TRBV6-5	.	.	TRBJ1-2	TGTGCCAGCAGACTCACGTATGGCTACACCTTC	CASRLTYGYTF
TRBV7-6	once	TRBD1	TRBJ1-3	TGTGCCAGCAGCCCTCAGGGGGCGGCAGGAGTTGGAAACACCATATATTTT	CASSPQGAAGVGNTIYF
TRBV5-4	few	TRBD2	TRBJ2-1	TGTGCCAGCACCTACCTGGAGCGGGGGGGCAATGAGCAGTTCTTC	CASTYLERGGNEQFF
TRBV19	.	.	TRBJ2-7	TGTGCCAGTAGTATGGCGAGGGCTGGCTACGAGCAGTACTTC	CASSMARAGYEQYF
TRBV10-2	.	.	TRBJ2-5	TGCGCCAGCAGGGAGGCGGGGAGGGAGACCCAGTACTTC	CASREAGRETQYF
TRBV5-6	.	.	TRBJ2-5	TGTGCCAGCAGCTTGTCCGAGCGGCAAGAGACCCAGTACTTC	CASSLSERQETQYF
TRBV5-1	.	TRBD2	TRBJ2-3	TGCGCCAGCAGCTGGGAACCGGGACTAACCACAGATACGCAGTATTTT	CASSWEPGLTTDTQYF
TRBV4-1	.	TRBD1	TRBJ1-3	TGCGCCAGCAGCCAAGGCGGACAGGGTATATCTGGAAACACCATATATTTT	CASSQGGQGISGNTIYF
TRBV20-1	.	TRBD2	TRBJ2-7	TGCAGTGCTAGTGTGCTAGCGGGTTCTTACGAGCAGTACTTC	CSASVLAGSYEQYF
TRBV30	.	.	TRBJ1-6	TGTGCCTGGAGTAACAGGGTGCATTCACCCCTCCACTTT	CAWSNRVHSPLHF
TRBV11-2	.	.	TRBJ2-4	TGTGCCAGCAGCTTGGGCGGGGGCCAATTGGGAAACATTCAGTACTTC	CASSLGGGQLGNIQYF
TRBV7-9	.	.	TRBJ1-2	TGTGCCAGCAGCAACCAGGGCTATGGCTACACCTTC	CASSNQGYGYTF
TRBV19	.	.	TRBJ1-1	TGTGCCAGTAGTATGGACAGCTCTACTGAAGCTTTCTTT	CASSMDSSTEAFF
TRBV18	.	.	TRBJ1-3	TGTGCCAGCTCACCCCCCAGTAACTCTGGAAACACCATATATTTT	CASSPPSNSGNTIYF
TRBV30	.	TRBD1	TRBJ2-1	TGTGCCTGGAGGGGGGACAGGGTAAGAACCTACAATGAGCAGTTCTTC	CAWRGDRVRTYNEQFF
TRBV2	.	TRBD1	TRBJ1-6	TGTGCCAGCAGTGGTGGGGACAGGGGAAATTCACCCCTCCACTTT	CASSGGDRGNSPLHF
TRBV11-2	.	TRBD1	TRBJ1-1	TGTGCCAGCAGGTTCCCCCCGGGACAGGGGAACACTGAAGCTTTCTTT	CASRFPPGQGNTEAFF
TRBV6-5	.	.	TRBJ1-2	TGTGCCAGCAGAGAGGGGGGGATTAACTATGGCTACACCTTC	CASREGGINYGYTF
TRBV19	.	.	TRBJ1-3	TGTGCCAGTAGTGACCTAGGCAGGGGAACCTCTGGAAACACCATATATTTT	CASSDLGRGTSGNTIYF